This T cell receptor (beta chain) was retrieved from a study of blood T cell repertoires in COVID-19. Study summary: The United States, Italy and Spain supplied acute and convalescent COVID-19 samples. From T cells, B-cell-depleted T cells, or PBMCs came the material, which was cDNA or gDNA.

Original processing methods: Reference gene primer amplification yielded estimated nucleated cell counts. Generated by immunoSEQ multiplex PCR, the TCRdb table keeps only in-frame clones and is missing some. D and trimming were read from the DNA, whereas the V and J calls and clone size are those reported in that table. The table shows tens of thousands of clones, with over 75% occurring only once. This receptor was taken from a human donor in a cohort sampled during active COVID-19. Source material: peripheral blood.

CDR3 sequence: CASSLQGGTLNTEAFF. For the CDR3, the DNA is TGTGCCAGCAGTTTACAAGGAGGGACTCTGAACACTGAAGCTTTCTTT. The chain has TRBV7-2 and TRBJ1-1, with TRBD1 as a possible D gene (5 bases). The germline V gene has CDR1 SGHTA and CDR2 FQGNSA. Trimming took 6 bases from V and 0 from J, leaving 17 bases between them. The CDR3 spans 16 residues.